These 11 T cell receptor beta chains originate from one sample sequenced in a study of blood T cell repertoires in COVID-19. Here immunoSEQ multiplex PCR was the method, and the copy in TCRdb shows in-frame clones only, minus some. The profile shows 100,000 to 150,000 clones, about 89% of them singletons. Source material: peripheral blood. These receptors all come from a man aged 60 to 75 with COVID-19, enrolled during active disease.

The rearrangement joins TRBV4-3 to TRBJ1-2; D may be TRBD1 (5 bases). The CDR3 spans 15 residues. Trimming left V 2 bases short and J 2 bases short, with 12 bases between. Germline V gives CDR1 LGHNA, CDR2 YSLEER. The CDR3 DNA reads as TGCGCCAGCAGCCAATCGTTAAAGGGGAACTATGGCTACACCTTC. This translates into CASSQSLKGNYGYTF.

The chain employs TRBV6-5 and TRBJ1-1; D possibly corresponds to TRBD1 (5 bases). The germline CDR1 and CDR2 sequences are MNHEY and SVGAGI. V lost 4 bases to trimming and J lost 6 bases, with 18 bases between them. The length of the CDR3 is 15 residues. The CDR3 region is CASSFGTQGRSEAFF. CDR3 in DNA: TGTGCCAGCAGTTTCGGGACTCAAGGACGATCTGAAGCTTTCTTT.

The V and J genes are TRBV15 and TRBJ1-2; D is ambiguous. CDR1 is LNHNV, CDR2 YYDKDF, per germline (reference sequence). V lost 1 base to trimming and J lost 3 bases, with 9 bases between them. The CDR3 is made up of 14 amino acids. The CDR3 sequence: CATSRVSSDYGYTF. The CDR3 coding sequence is TGTGCCACCAGCAGAGTCTCGTCGGACTATGGCTACACCTTC.

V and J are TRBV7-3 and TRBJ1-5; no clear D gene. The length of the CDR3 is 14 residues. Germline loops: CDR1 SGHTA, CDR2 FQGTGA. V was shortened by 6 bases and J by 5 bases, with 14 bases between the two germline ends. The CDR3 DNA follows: TGTGCCAGCAGTCCAGACCCGACTGATCAGCCCCAGCATTTT. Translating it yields CASSPDPTDQPQHF.

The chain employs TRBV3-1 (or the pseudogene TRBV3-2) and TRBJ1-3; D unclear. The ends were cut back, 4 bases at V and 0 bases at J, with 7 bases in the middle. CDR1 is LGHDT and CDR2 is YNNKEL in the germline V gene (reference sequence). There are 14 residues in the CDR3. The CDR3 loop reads CASSLLSSGNTIYF. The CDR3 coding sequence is TGTGCCAGCAGCCTCCTGAGCTCTGGAAACACCATATATTTT.

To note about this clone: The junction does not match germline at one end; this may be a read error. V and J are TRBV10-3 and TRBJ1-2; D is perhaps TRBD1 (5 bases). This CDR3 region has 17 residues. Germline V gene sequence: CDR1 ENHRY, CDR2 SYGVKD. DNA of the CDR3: TGTGCCATCAGTGAGTCGCCCCGGGGGGAGGGGTACTACGGCTACACCTTC. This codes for CAISESPRGEGYYGYTF.

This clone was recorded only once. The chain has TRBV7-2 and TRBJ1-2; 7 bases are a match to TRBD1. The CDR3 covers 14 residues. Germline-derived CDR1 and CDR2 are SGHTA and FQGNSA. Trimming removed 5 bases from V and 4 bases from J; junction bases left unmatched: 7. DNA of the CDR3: TGTGCCAGCAGCGCTAACAGGGGCGTCTATGGCTACACCTTC. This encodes CASSANRGVYGYTF.

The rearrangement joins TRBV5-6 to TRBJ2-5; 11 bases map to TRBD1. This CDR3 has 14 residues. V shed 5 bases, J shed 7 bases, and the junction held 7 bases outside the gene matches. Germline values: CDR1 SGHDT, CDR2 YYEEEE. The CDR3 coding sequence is TGTGCCAGCAGTGAGGACAGGGGGCAGGGGACCCAGTACTTC. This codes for CASSEDRGQGTQYF.

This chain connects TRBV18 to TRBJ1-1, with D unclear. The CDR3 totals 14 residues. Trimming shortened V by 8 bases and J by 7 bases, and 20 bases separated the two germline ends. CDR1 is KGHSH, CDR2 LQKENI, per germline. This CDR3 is CASQRLSYGDEAFF. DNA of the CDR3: TGTGCCAGCCAGCGTCTGAGCTACGGCGATGAAGCTTTCTTT.

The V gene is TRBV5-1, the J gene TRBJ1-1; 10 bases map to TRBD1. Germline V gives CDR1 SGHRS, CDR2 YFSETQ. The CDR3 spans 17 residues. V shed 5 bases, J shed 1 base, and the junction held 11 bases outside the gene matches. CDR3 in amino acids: CASRNRDRGMGNTEAFF. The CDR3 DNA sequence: TGCGCCAGCAGAAACCGGGACAGGGGTATGGGGAACACTGAAGCTTTCTTT.

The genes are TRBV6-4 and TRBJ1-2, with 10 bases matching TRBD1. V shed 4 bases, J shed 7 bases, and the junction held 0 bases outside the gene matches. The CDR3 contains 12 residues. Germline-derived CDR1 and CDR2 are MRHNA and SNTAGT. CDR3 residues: CASSGDRGGYTF. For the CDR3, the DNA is TGTGCCAGCAGTGGGGACAGGGGTGGCTACACCTTC.